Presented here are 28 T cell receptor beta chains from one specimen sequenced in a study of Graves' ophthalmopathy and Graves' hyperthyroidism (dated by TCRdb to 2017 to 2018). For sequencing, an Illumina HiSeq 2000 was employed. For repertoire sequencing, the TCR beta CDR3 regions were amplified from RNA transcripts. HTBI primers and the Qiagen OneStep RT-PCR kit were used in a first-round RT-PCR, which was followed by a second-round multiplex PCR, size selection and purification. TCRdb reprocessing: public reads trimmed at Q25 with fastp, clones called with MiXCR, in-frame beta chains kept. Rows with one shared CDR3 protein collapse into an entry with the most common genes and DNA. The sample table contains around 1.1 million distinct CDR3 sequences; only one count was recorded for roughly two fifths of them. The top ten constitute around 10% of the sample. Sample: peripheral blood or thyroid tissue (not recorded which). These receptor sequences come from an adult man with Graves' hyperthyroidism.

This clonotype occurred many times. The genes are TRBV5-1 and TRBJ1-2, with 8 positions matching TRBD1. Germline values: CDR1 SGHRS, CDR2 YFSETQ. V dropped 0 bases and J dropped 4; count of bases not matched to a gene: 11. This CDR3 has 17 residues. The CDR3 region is CASSLDQTGGGSYGYTF. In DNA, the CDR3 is TGCGCCAGCAGCTTGGACCAAACAGGGGGAGGTAGCTATGGCTACACCTTC.

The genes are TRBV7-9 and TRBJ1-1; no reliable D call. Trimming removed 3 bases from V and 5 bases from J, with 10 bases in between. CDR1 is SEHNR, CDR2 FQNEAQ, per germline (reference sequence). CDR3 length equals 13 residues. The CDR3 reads CASSFGSSTEAFF. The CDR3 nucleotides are TGTGCCAGCAGCTTCGGGTCTTCTACTGAAGCTTTCTTT.

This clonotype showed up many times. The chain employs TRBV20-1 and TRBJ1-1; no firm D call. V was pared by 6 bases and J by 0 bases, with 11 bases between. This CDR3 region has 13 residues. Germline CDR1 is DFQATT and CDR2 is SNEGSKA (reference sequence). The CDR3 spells CSAIRSMNTEAFF. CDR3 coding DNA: TGCAGTGCCATACGGTCGATGAACACTGAAGCTTTCTTT.

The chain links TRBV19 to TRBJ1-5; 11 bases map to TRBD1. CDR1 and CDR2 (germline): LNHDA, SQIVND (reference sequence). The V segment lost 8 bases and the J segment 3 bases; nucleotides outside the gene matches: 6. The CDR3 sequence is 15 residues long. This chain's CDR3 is CASGGDRGVNQPQHF. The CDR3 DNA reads TGTGCCAGTGGGGGGGACAGGGGGGTCAATCAGCCCCAGCATTTT. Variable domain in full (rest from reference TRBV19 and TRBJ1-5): DGGITQSPKYLFRKEGQNVTLSCEQNLNHDAMYWYRQDPGQGLRLIYYSQIVNDFQKGDIAEGYSVSREKKESFPLTVTSAQKNPTAFYLCASGGDRGVNQPQHFGDGTRLSIL.

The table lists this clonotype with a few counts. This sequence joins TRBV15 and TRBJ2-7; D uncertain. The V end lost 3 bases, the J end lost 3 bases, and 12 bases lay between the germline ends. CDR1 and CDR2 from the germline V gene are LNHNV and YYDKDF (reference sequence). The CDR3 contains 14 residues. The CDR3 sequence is CATSSLSGNYEQYF. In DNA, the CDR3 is TGTGCCACCAGCAGCTTATCAGGAAACTACGAGCAGTACTTC.

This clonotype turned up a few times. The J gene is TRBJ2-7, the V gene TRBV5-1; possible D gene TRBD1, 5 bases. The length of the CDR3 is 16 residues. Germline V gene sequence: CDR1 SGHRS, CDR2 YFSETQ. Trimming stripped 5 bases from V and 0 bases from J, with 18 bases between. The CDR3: CASRGQTGASSYEQYF. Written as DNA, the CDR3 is TGCGCCAGCAGGGGTCAAACAGGCGCCAGCTCCTACGAGCAGTACTTC.

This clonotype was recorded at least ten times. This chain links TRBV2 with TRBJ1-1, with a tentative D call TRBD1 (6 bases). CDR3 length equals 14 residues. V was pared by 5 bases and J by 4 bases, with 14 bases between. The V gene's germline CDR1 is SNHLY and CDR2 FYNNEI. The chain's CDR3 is CASSRDRLGTEAFF. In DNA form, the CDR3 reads TGTGCCAGCAGTCGTGACAGGCTGGGCACTGAAGCTTTCTTT.

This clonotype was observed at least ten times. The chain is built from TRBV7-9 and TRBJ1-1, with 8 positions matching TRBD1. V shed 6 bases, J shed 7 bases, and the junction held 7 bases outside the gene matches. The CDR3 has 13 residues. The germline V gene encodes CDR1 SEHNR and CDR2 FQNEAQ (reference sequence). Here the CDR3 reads CASSLRGHDEAFF. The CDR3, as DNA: TGTGCCAGCAGTCTCAGGGGGCATGATGAAGCTTTCTTT.

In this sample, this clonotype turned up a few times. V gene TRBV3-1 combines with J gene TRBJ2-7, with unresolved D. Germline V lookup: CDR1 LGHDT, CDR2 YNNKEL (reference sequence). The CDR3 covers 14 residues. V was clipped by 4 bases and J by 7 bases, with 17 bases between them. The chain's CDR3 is CASSRDFGPAEQYF. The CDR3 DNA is TGTGCCAGCAGCCGTGACTTTGGACCCGCGGAGCAGTACTTC.

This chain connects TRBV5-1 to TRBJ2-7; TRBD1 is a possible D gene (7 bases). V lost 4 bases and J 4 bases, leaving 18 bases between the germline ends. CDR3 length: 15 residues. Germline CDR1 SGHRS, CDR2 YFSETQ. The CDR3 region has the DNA TGCGCCAGCAGCACGGGTGGCGGGACAGTTTACGAGCAGTACTTC. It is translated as CASSTGGGTVYEQYF.

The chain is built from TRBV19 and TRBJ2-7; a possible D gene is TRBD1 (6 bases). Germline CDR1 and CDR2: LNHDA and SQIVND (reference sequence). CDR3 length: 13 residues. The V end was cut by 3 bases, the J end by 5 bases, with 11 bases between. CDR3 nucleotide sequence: TGTGCCAGTAGTATCGGGACAACCAACGAGCAGTACTTC. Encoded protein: CASSIGTTNEQYF. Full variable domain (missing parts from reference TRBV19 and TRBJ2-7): DGGITQSPKYLFRKEGQNVTLSCEQNLNHDAMYWYRQDPGQGLRLIYYSQIVNDFQKGDIAEGYSVSREKKESFPLTVTSAQKNPTAFYLCASSIGTTNEQYFGPGTRLTVT.

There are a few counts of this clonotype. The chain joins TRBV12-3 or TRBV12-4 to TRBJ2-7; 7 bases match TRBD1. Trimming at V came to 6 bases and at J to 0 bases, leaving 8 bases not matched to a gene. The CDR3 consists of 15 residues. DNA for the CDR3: TGTGCCAGCAGGGCACAGGGGTCCAGCTCCTACGAGCAGTACTTC. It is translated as CASRAQGSSSYEQYF.

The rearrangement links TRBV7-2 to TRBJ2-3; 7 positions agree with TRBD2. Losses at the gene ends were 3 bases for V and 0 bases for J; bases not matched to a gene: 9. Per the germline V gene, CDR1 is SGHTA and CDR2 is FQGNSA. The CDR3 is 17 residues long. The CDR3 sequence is CASSFLSNSGSTDTQYF. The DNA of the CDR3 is TGTGCCAGCAGCTTCTTGTCCAATAGCGGGAGCACAGATACGCAGTATTTT.

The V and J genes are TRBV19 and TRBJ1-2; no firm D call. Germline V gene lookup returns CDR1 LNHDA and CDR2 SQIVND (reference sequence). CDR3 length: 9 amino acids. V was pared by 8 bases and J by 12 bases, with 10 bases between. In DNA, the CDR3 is TGTGCCAGTTTGTTAGGCGACACCTTC. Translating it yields CASLLGDTF.

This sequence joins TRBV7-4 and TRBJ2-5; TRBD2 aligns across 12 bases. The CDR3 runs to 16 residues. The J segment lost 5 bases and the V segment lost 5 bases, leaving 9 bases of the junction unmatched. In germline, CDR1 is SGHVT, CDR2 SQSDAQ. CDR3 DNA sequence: TGTGCCAGCAGCGAAGCGCTAGCGGGAGGGTTGGAGACCCAGTACTTC. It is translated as CASSEALAGGLETQYF. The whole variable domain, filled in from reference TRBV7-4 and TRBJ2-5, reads GAGVSQSPRYKVAKRGRDVALRCDSISGHVTLYWYRQTLGQGSEVLTYSQSDAQRDKSGRPSGRFSAERPERSVSTLKIQRTEQGDSAVYLCASSEALAGGLETQYFGPGTRLLVL.

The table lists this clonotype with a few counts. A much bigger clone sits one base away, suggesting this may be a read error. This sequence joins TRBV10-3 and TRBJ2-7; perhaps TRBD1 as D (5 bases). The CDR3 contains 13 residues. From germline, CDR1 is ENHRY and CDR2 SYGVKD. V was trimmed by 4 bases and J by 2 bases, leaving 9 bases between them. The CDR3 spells CAISAQGPYEQYF. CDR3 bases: TGTGCCATCAGTGCCCAGGGTCCCTACGAGCAGTACTTC.

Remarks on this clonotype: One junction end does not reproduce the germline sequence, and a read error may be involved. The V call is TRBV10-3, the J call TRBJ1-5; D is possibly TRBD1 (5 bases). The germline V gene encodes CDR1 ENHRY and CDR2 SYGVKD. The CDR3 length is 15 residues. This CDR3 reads CASSPRGDGNQPRHF. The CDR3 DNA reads TGTGCCAGCTCACCTCGGGGGGACGGCAATCAGCCCCGGCATTTT.

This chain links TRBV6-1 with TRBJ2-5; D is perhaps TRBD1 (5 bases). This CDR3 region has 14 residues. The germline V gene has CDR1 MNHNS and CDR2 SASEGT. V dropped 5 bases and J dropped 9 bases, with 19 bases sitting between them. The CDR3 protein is CASSRTVGPQAQYF. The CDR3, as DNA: TGTGCCAGCAGTAGAACAGTGGGGCCCCAGGCCCAGTACTTC.

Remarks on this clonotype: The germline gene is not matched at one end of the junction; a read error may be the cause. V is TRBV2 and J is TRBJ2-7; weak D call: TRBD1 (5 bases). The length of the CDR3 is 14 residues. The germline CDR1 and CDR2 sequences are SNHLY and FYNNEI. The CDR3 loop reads CASSQDPLWQGQYF. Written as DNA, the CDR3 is TGCGCCAGCAGCCAAGACCCCCTTTGGCAGGGGCAGTACTTC.

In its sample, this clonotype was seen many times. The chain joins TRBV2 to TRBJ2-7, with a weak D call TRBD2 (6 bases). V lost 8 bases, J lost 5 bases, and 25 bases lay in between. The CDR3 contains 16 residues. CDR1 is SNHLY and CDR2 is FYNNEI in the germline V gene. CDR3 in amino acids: CASAKGETRFRNEQYF. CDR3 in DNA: TGTGCCAGCGCGAAGGGCGAGACTAGGTTTCGGAACGAGCAGTACTTC.

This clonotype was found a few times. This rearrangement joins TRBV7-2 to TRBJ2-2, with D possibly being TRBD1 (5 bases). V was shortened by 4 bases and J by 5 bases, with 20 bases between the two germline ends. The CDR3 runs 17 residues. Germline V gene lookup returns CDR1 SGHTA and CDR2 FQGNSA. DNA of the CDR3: TGTGCCAGCAGCTCTCCCGGGCAGGCAGGGCGTACCGGGGAGCTGTTTTTT. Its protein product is CASSSPGQAGRTGELFF.

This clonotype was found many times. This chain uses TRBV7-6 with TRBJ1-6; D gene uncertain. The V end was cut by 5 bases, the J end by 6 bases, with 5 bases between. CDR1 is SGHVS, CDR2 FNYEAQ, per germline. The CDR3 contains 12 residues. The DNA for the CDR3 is TGTGCCAGCAGCAAGATTAATTCACCCCTCCACTTT. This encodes CASSKINSPLHF.

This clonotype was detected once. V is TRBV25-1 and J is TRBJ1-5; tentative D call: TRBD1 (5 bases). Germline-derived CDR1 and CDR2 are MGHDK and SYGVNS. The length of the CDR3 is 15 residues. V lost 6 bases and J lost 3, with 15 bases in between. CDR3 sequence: CASRSGSLVNQPQHF. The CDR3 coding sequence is TGTGCCAGCAGATCAGGGTCTCTCGTCAATCAGCCCCAGCATTTT.

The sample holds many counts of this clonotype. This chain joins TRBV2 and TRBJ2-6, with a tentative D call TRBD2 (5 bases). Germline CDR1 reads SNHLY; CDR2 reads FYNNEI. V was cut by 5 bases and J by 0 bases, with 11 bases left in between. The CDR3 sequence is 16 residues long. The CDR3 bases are TGTGCCAGCAGTCCGGGGTTTAGCTCTGGGGCCAACGTCCTGACTTTC. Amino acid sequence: CASSPGFSSGANVLTF.

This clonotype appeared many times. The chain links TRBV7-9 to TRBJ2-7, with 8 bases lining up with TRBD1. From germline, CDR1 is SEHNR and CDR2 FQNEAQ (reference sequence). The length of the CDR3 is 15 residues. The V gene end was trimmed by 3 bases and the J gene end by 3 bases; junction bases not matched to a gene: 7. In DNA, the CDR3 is TGTGCCAGCAGCTTTGGACAGGGAAACTTCTACGAGCAGTACTTC. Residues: CASSFGQGNFYEQYF. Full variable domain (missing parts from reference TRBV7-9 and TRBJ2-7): DTGVSQNPRHKITKRGQNVTFRCDPISEHNRLYWYRQTLGQGPEFLTYFQNEAQLEKSRLLSDRFSAERPKGSFSTLEIQRTEQGDSAMYLCASSFGQGNFYEQYFGPGTRLTVT.

DNA for the CDR3: TGCGCCAGCAGCCAAAGGTCGGGGGGGCCCCAGCATTTT. It translates to CASSQRSGGPQHF. The chain has TRBV4-3 and TRBJ1-5, with D perhaps TRBD1 (5 bases). The CDR3 is 13 amino acids. Germline CDR1 is LGHNA and CDR2 is YSLEER. V was cut by 2 bases and J by 9 bases, with 11 bases left in between.

The DNA of the CDR3 is TGCAGCTCCGTCCTGAACACTGAAGCTTTCTTT. Translated, it gives CSSVLNTEAFF. The gene calls are TRBV29-1 and TRBJ1-1, with D uncertain. Germline CDR1 is SQVTM and CDR2 is ANQGSEA. V was shortened by 8 bases and J by 0 bases, with 7 bases between the two germline ends. This CDR3 region has 11 residues.

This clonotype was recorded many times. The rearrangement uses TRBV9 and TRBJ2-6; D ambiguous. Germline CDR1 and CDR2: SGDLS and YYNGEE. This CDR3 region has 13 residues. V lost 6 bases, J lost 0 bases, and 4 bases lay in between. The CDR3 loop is CASTVSGANVLTF. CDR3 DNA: TGTGCCAGCACCGTCTCTGGGGCCAACGTCCTGACTTTC.